This is a list of T cell receptor beta chains from one sample in a study of CD8 T cells in Susac syndrome. From the immunoSEQ multiplex PCR reads, TCRdb called clonotypes with MiXCR, one entry per CDR3 protein. In the table there are more than 200,000 distinct CDR3 sequences, approximately 90% of which are singletons. Sequenced material: CD8+ T cells from PBMCs. The receptors derive from a human donor with multiple sclerosis. CDR3s include the opening cysteine and the closing phenylalanine or tryptophan. The D gene is left open where the match is weak. The size entry is marked missing in some rows and otherwise reads once, few, many or a size class.

. TRBJ2-1 TRBV3-1 . TGTGCCAGCACCTTAAGGGGGGGGAGCTCCTACAATGAGCAGTTCTTC CASTLRGGSSYNEQFF
. TRBJ2-2 TRBV5-1 . TGCGCCAGCAGCAGGTCGGTCGAGACAGCCCTCACCGGGGAGCTGTTTTTT CASSRSVETALTGELFF
TRBD2 TRBJ2-1 TRBV7-9 once TGTGCCAGCAGCTTAGTACTAGCGGGAGCGGATGAGCAGTTCTTC CASSLVLAGADEQFF
TRBD2 TRBJ2-1 TRBV4-1 . TGCGCCAGCAGCCAAGTATCTAGCGGGAGTGGGTTGTTCTTC CASSQVSSGSGLFF
. TRBJ2-4 TRBV2 . TGTGCCAGCAGTGTCCCTAGCTCTGCCAAAAACATTCAGTACTTC CASSVPSSAKNIQYF
. TRBJ2-4 TRBV2 . TGTGCCAGCAGTGAAGTTGGCGGTGCCCCCAAAAACATTCAGTACTTC CASSEVGGAPKNIQYF
. TRBJ1-1 TRBV7-9 once TGTGCCAGCAGCTCCTCTTTGTCAGGGGCGGACACTGAAGCTTTCTTT CASSSSLSGADTEAFF
TRBD1 TRBJ1-1 TRBV9 . TGTGCCAGCAGCGTAGGGACAGGGGGGATGAACACTGAAGCTTTCTTT CASSVGTGGMNTEAFF
TRBD1 TRBJ1-1 TRBV6-1 . TGTGCCAGCATCGGGACAGGGCTGATTGAAGCTTTCTTT CASIGTGLIEAFF
. TRBJ2-2 TRBV24-1 . TGTGCCACCAGTACGGGACACCAGAACACCGGGGAGCTGTTTTTT CATSTGHQNTGELFF
TRBD2 TRBJ2-7 TRBV28 . TGTGCCAGCAGTGTAGCGGGAGGGAACGAGCAGTACTTC CASSVAGGNEQYF
. TRBJ2-2 TRBV9 . TGTGCCAGCAGCGTAGGCGACGGGGGGAACACCGGGGAGCTGTTTTTT CASSVGDGGNTGELFF
. TRBJ2-7 TRBV30 . TGTGCCTGGAGTAACAGTGGCCACGAGCAGTACTTC CAWSNSGHEQYF
. TRBJ2-1 TRBV18 . TGTGCCAGCTCACCCCGGGATGGGATCAGGGGCGTAGGCTTCGGTGAGCAGTTCTTC CASSPRDGIRGVGFGEQFF
TRBD2 TRBJ2-1 TRBV7-9 . TGTGCCAGCAGCTCCCCCAGCGGGGGTGGGTACAATGAGCAGTTCTTC CASSSPSGGGYNEQFF
. TRBJ1-2 TRBV19 . TGTGCCAGTAGTTTCGGCTATGGCTACACCTTC CASSFGYGYTF
. TRBJ2-7 TRBV6-5 . TGTGCCAGCAGTTACTATCTCGGGGCCAGCCAAGACACCTACGAGCAGTACTTC CASSYYLGASQDTYEQYF
. TRBJ2-1 TRBV27 . TGTGCCAGCAGTTTTGGGTCGGGGAACAATGAGCAGTTCTTC CASSFGSGNNEQFF
TRBD1 TRBJ2-7 TRBV27 few TGTGCCAGCAGTTTATTTGGACAGGGGGCCTACGAGCAGTACTTC CASSLFGQGAYEQYF
. TRBJ1-2 TRBV5-3 . TGTGCCAGACGCCCGAAGGCCGGAGTAGATGGCTACACCTTC CARRPKAGVDGYTF
. TRBJ2-7 TRBV4-2 . TGTGCCAGCAGCCAAGATTCTGATAGCTCCTACGAGCAGTACTTC CASSQDSDSSYEQYF
. TRBJ2-2 TRBV27 . TGTGCCAGCAAGCCGGGACTCTCCACCGGGGAGCTGTTTTTT CASKPGLSTGELFF
TRBD1 TRBJ1-1 TRBV30 . TGTGCCTGGAGTGTATCCACCCCGGAGACAGGGCTTGGGCGGCCCCTGCCAGGAGCATGGGCTTTCTTT CAWSVSTPETGLGRPLPGAWAFF
. TRBJ1-5 TRBV11-2 . TGTGCCAGCAGCATTGGGCCTCTCGGCGGTCAGCCCCAGCATTTT CASSIGPLGGQPQHF
. TRBJ1-2 TRBV20-1 . TGCAGTGCTAGTATCGTGGGGATTAACTATGGCTACACCTTC CSASIVGINYGYTF
. TRBJ2-3 TRBV9 . TGTGCCAGCAGGCCCGGGACTTCAGATACGCAGTATTTT CASRPGTSDTQYF
. TRBJ2-4 TRBV12-3/TRBV12-4 . TGTGCCAGCAGCCCAGATGTGGCCAAAAACATTCAGTACTTC CASSPDVAKNIQYF
TRBD1 TRBJ1-1 TRBV19 . TGTGCCAGTAGTACAGGACAGGGATACACTGAAGCTTTCTTT CASSTGQGYTEAFF
TRBD1 TRBJ1-3 TRBV30 . TGTGCCTGGGAACAGGGGGCGCCCGGAAACACCATATATTTT CAWEQGAPGNTIYF
. TRBJ1-1 TRBV29-1 . TGCAGCGTTTGGGGGGGCACGAACACTGAAGCTTTCTTT CSVWGGTNTEAFF
. TRBJ2-1 TRBV6-1 . TGTGCCAGCAAAAAGGGAACTGTACAGCAGTTCTTC CASKKGTVQQFF
. TRBJ2-1 TRBV6-5 . TGTGCCAGCAGTCCGGAACAGGGGGGGAATGAGCAGTTCTTC CASSPEQGGNEQFF
. TRBJ1-1 TRBV30 . TGTGCCTGGAAGGGGGTGAGGGCTGAAGCTTTCTTT CAWKGVRAEAFF
TRBD1 TRBJ2-1 TRBV2 . TGTGCCAGCAGCCCCCGGACAGGGCCGTACAATGAGCAGTTCTTC CASSPRTGPYNEQFF
TRBD2 TRBJ2-1 TRBV7-9 . TGTGCCAGCAGCCATCTCACTAGCGACGGTGAGCAGTTCTTC CASSHLTSDGEQFF
. TRBJ1-1 TRBV4-1 once TGCGCCAGCAGCCAGGAAGGAGTATACACTGAAGCTTTCTTT CASSQEGVYTEAFF
. TRBJ2-7 TRBV30 few TGTGCCTGGAGTGCAGGGGCCTACGAGCAGTACTTC CAWSAGAYEQYF
. TRBJ1-2 TRBV30 . TGTGCCTGGACTGGGGGATATGGCTACACCTTC CAWTGGYGYTF
. TRBJ2-3 TRBV4-1 . TGCGCCAGCAGCCAACAGGGTTTTGCAGATACGCAGTATTTT CASSQQGFADTQYF
. TRBJ2-5 TRBV4-1 . TGCGCCAGCAGCTCTCTCCGGGGGCAAGAGACCCAGTACTTC CASSSLRGQETQYF
TRBD2 TRBJ2-1 TRBV7-2 . TGTGCCAGCAGCTGGACTAGCGCCCCGGGGGATGAGCAGTTCTTC CASSWTSAPGDEQFF
. TRBJ2-3 TRBV27 . TGTGCCAGCAGTTCGTACGGTGGGCCTGGGACAGATACGCAGTATTTT CASSSYGGPGTDTQYF
. TRBJ2-3 TRBV24-1 . TGTGCCACCAGTGATTCGGATACGCAGTATTTT CATSDSDTQYF
TRBD2 TRBJ2-7 TRBV29-1 . TGCAGCGCCACCGGGACTAGCGGGAAATACGAGCAGTACTTC CSATGTSGKYEQYF
. TRBJ1-1 TRBV11-2 . TGTGCCAGCAGCCCCGTCCCGAATAGCGCTGAAGCTTTCTTT CASSPVPNSAEAFF
TRBD1 TRBJ1-1 TRBV7-2 once TGTGCCAGCAGTCTTCCCGTGACCAGGGGGAAGACTGAAGCTTTCTTT CASSLPVTRGKTEAFF
. TRBJ1-1 TRBV7-9 . TGTGCCAGCAGCCGGACTCTGGGGATGGAAAATGAAGCTTTCTTT CASSRTLGMENEAFF
TRBD1 TRBJ2-7 TRBV7-9 . TGTCCCAGCAGCTGGACAGGGAATTCCTACGAGCAGTACTTC CPSSWTGNSYEQYF
. TRBJ2-5 TRBV27 . TGTGCCAGCAGAAGACAGCCCCAAGAGACCCAGTACTTC CASRRQPQETQYF
TRBD1 TRBJ2-5 TRBV7-9 . TGTGCCAGCACCTCCGGGACAGGGGAGGGAGAGACCCAGTACTTC CASTSGTGEGETQYF
. TRBJ2-5 TRBV24-1 . TGTGCCACCAGTGACCCTCGAAAGGGGACAACCCAAGAGACCCAGTACTTC CATSDPRKGTTQETQYF
. TRBJ1-1 TRBV19 . TGTGCCAGTAGGATAACACCAAATGGTCCAAACACTGAAGCTTTCTTT CASRITPNGPNTEAFF
. TRBJ2-1 TRBV18 . TGTGCCAGCTCACCACCGGGAGACAATGAGCAGTTCTTC CASSPPGDNEQFF
. TRBJ2-7 TRBV5-5 . TGTGCCAGCAGCTTGGTCTCCAGGTCAGACGAGCAGTACTTC CASSLVSRSDEQYF